This record covers a single TCR beta chain. What it binds is unknown. CDR3 length: 17 residues. V dropped 3 bases and J dropped 2; count of bases not matched to a gene: 9. Germline assignment: CDR1 SGHDT and CDR2 YYEEEE. The source of the sample is a study of beta chain features in type 1 diabetes. Across the whole study: There was similarity between patients and healthy donors in age, gender and cell yields.

Sorted populations all had greater than 95% purity. Findings of the study overall: Sequencing from cDNA could over-represent high-TCR-expressing cells.

Investigators reverse transcribed all isolated RNA, so they sequenced expressed TCRB transcripts. Mean yield for stem cell-like memory T cell samples was approximately 980,000 reads. Some clones are missing from TCRdb's copy, which holds only in-frame ones; the method was immunoSEQ multiplex PCR. The sample has under 45,000 clones; roughly 50% are singletons. Sequenced sample: stem cell memory CD4+ T cells from blood. This clonotype originated in a woman aged 25 to 39 in good health. The V call is TRBV5-6, the J call TRBJ2-7; 12 bases are a match to TRBD2. CDR3 DNA sequence: TGTGCCAGCAGCTGGGGGACACTAGCGGGAGGTCCCTACGAGCAGTACTTC. Translation gives CASSWGTLAGGPYEQYF.